The 5 T cell receptor beta chains in this list originate from one sample, sequenced in a study of T cell responses to AZD1222 COVID-19 vaccine. Method: immunoSEQ multiplex PCR; TCRdb's copy keeps in-frame clones and lacks some. The sample has about 120,000 clones; approximately 83% are singletons. The sample here was peripheral blood, taken on day 0 of AZD1222 vaccination. The receptors were sampled from an adult in good health.

The chain links TRBV12-3 or TRBV12-4 to TRBJ2-1; TRBD1 might be the D (6 bases). The germline V and J ends were trimmed by 6 bases and 5 bases, with 11 bases remaining between them. The CDR3 runs 13 residues. CDR3 nucleotide sequence: TGTGCCAGCAGAGTGACAGGTAACAATGAGCAGTTCTTC. This sequence encodes CASRVTGNNEQFF.

This chain uses TRBV5-8 with TRBJ1-5; tentatively, D is TRBD1 (6 bases). V was cut by 0 bases and J by 7 bases, with 17 bases left in between. The CDR3 has 16 amino acids. Germline V gene sequence: CDR1 SGHTS, CDR2 YDEGEE. The CDR3 bases are TGTGCCAGCAGCTTGGGTTTGCAGGGGCGGGGACAGCCCCAGCATTTT. Its protein is CASSLGLQGRGQPQHF.

This chain connects TRBV2 to TRBJ1-4; no reliable D call. The CDR3 totals 15 residues. Germline CDR1 is SNHLY and CDR2 is FYNNEI. Deletions cut 3 bases from V and 0 bases from J, with 8 bases between. The CDR3 nucleotides read TGTGCCAGCAGTGATTTGATTTCAACTAATGAAAAACTGTTTTTT. This encodes CASSDLISTNEKLFF.

This clone was counted only a few times. The chain employs TRBV30 and TRBJ2-7, with TRBD1 matching over 10 bases. This CDR3 contains 14 residues. Germline V CDR1 and CDR2: GTSNPN, SVGIG (reference sequence). V trimming: 0 bases; J trimming: 9 bases; junction bases outside the gene matches: 8. CDR3 nucleotide sequence: TGTGCCTGGAGTGTCGGACAGGGGGGGGCGGTGCAGTACTTC. Protein sequence: CAWSVGQGGAVQYF.

This clone was counted once. The chain has TRBV2 and TRBJ1-6; D call uncertain. Germline V gene sequence: CDR1 SNHLY, CDR2 FYNNEI. The ends were cut back, 6 bases at V and 2 bases at J, with 11 bases in the middle. The CDR3 contains 15 residues. The CDR3 protein is CASRASRAYNSPLHF. The DNA of the CDR3 is TGTGCCAGCAGGGCCTCCCGCGCCTATAATTCACCCCTCCACTTT.